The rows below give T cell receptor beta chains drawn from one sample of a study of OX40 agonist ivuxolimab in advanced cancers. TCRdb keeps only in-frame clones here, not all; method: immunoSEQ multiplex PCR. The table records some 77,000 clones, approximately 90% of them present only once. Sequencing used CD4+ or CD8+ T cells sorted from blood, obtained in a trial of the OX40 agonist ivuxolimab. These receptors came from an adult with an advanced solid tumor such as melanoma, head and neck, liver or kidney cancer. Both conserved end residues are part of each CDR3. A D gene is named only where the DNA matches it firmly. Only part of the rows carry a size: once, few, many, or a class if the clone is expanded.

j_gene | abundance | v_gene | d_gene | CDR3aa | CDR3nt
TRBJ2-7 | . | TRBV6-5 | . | CANPFRGRDNEQYF | TGTGCCAACCCTTTTCGGGGGAGGGACAACGAGCAGTACTTC
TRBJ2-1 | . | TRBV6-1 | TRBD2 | CASRPGLAGNEQFF | TGTGCCAGCAGGCCGGGACTAGCGGGGAATGAGCAGTTCTTC
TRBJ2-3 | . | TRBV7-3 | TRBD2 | CASSLLAGVNTQYF | TGTGCCAGCAGCTTGTTAGCGGGAGTGAATACGCAGTATTTT
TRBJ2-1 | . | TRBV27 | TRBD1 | CASRRDRFSYNEQFF | TGTGCCAGCAGGAGGGACAGGTTCTCCTACAATGAGCAGTTCTTC
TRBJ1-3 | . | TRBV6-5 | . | CASSYSQTTGNTIYF | TGTGCCAGCAGTTACTCACAGACAACGGGAAACACCATATATTTT
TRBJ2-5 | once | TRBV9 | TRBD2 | CASSLGTSGRSDETQYF | TGTGCCAGCAGCCTCGGGACTAGCGGGAGATCGGATGAGACCCAGTACTTC
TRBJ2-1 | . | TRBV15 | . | CATQRGDLYNEQFF | TGTGCCACCCAAAGGGGAGACCTATACAATGAGCAGTTCTTC
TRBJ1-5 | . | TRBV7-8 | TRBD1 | CASSSTAGGSNQPQHF | TGTGCCAGCAGCTCAACGGCAGGGGGTTCGAATCAGCCCCAGCATTTT
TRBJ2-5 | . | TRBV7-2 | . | CASSRGHRETQYF | TGTGCCTCATCCCGGGGTCACCGAGAGACCCAGTACTTC
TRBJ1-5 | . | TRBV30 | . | CAWSLTGRGSRQPQHF | TGTGCCTGGAGTCTCACGGGGAGGGGTTCGCGGCAGCCCCAGCATTTT
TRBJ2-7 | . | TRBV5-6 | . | CASSLQGYEQYF | TGTGCCAGCAGCTTGCAGGGCTACGAGCAGTACTTC